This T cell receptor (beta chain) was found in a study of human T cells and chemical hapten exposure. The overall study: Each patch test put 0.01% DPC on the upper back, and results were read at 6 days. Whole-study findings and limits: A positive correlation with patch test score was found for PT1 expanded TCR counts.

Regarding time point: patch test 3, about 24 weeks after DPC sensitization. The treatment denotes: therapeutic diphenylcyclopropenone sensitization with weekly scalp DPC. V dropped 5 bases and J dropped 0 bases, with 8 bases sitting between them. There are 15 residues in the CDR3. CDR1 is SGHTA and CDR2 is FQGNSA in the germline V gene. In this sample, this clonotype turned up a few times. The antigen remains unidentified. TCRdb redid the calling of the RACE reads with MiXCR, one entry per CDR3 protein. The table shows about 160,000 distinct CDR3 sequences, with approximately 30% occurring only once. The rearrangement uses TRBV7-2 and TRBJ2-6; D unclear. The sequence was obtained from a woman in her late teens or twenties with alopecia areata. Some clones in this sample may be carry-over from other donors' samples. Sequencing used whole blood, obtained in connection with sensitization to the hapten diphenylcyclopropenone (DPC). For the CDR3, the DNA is TGTGCCAGCAGCCCCTGGAGCTCTGGGGCCAACGTCCTGACTTTC. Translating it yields CASSPWSSGANVLTF. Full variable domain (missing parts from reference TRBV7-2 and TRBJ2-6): GAGVSQSPSNKVTEKGKDVELRCDPISGHTALYWYRQSLGQGLEFLIYFQGNSAPDKSGLPSDRFSAERTGGSVSTLTIQRTQQEDSAVYLCASSPWSSGANVLTFGAGSRLTVL.